This T cell receptor (beta chain) was identified in a study of CD8 T cells in acute hepatitis C reinfection. Overall study findings and caveats: Roughly 12 public clonotypes were found regardless of outcome.

Here immunoSEQ multiplex PCR was the method, and the copy in TCRdb shows in-frame clones only, minus some. Of more than 35,000 clones in the sample, around 87% are singletons; the top ten hold more than 0.4%. With respect to this clone: Its antigen remains unidentified.

As for time point: naive CD8 control sorted from an acute-time-point sample. The V and J ends lost 7 bases and 6 bases, in that order; junction bases with no gene match: 8. In germline, CDR1 is MNHNY, CDR2 SVGAGI (reference sequence). This CDR3 has 14 residues. The chain joins TRBV6-6 to TRBJ2-2; 7 nucleotides match TRBD2. This clonotype was sampled from a man younger than 45 with chronic hepatitis C. Sequencing was carried out using naive CD8+ T cells from PBMCs. CDR3 in amino acids: CASTAGLVSGELFF. The CDR3 DNA reads as TGTGCCAGCACCGCAGGACTAGTTTCCGGGGAGCTGTTTTTT.